This T cell receptor beta chain originates from a study of blood T cells in healthy people across ages. The authors ran a second PCR of about 6 to 12 cycles using a sample-barcoded 5' primer and a J-beta primer mix. TCRdb analysed the 5' RACE reads with MiXCR anew, one entry per CDR3 protein. In the table there are 1,500,000 or so distinct CDR3 sequences, roughly 60% of which are singletons. V lost 2 bases and J 7 bases, leaving 15 bases between the germline ends. The germline V gene has CDR1 MNHEY and CDR2 SMNVEV (reference sequence). The CDR3 contains 15 residues. This clonotype was obtained from a man in his late teens or twenties in good health. V gene TRBV27 combines with J gene TRBJ2-1; tentatively, D is TRBD2 (6 bases). The sample was blood. CDR3 region: CASSLIPGRTNEQFF. The CDR3 nucleotides read TGTGCCAGCAGTTTAATCCCCGGGAGAACTAATGAGCAGTTCTTC.